A single sample gave rise to the 27 T cell receptor beta chains below, sequenced in a study of blood T cell repertoires in COVID-19. Assay used: immunoSEQ multiplex PCR; TCRdb lists only in-frame clones, some missing. The repertoire holds hundreds of thousands of clones, about 83% seen once, with roughly 1.2% in the top ten. What was sequenced was peripheral blood. The receptor source for this set is a woman younger than 45 with COVID-19, enrolled during active disease.

This sequence joins TRBV6-2 or TRBV6-3 and TRBJ2-2; the match to TRBD2 covers 9 bases. CDR3 length equals 19 residues. Germline V gene sequence: CDR1 MNHEY, CDR2 SVGEGT. The trim removed 5 bases at V and 0 bases at J, leaving 13 bases unmatched. The CDR3 region is CASSLTSGGRAPNTGELFF. The CDR3 region has the DNA TGTGCCAGCAGTCTTACTAGCGGCGGGAGGGCCCCGAACACCGGGGAGCTGTTTTTT.

This clone was observed a handful of times. The chain is built from TRBV2 and TRBJ2-7, with 9 bases lining up with TRBD2. The CDR3 consists of 12 residues. Germline CDR1 reads SNHLY; CDR2 reads FYNNEI. V was pared by 8 bases and J by 3 bases, with 2 bases of the junction left unmatched. The CDR3, as DNA: TGTGCCAGCGGCGGGAGGGTCTACGAGCAGTACTTC. Translated, it gives CASGGRVYEQYF.

This clone was seen just once. This chain connects TRBV7-3 to TRBJ2-3; TRBD2 matches at 9 bases. CDR3 size: 15 residues. After removal of 1 base from V and 9 bases from J, the junction contained 8 bases not matched to a gene. Germline V gene sequence: CDR1 SGHTA, CDR2 FQGTGA. CDR3: CASSLSSLAGKTQYF. Here the CDR3 DNA reads TGTGCCAGCAGCTTAAGCAGTCTAGCGGGGAAGACGCAGTATTTT. The full variable domain, in which reference TRBV7-3 and TRBJ2-3 provide the parts outside the CDR3, is GAGVSQTPSNKVTEKGKYVELRCDPISGHTALYWYRQSLGQGPEFLIYFQGTGAADDSGLPNDRFFAVRPEGSVSTLKIQRTERGDSAVYLCASSLSSLAGKTQYFGPGTRLTVL.

The chain uses TRBV5-1 and TRBJ1-2; 8 positions match TRBD1. Trimming removed 2 bases from V and 4 bases from J; junction bases left unmatched: 4. The V gene's germline CDR1 is SGHRS and CDR2 YFSETQ. CDR3 size: 14 residues. The CDR3 DNA reads as TGCGCCAGCAGCTTCACCGGACAGGGCTATGGCTACACCTTC. Encoded protein: CASSFTGQGYGYTF.

This chain connects TRBV7-2 to TRBJ1-2; a weak D match, TRBD1 (5 bases). V was trimmed by 5 bases and J by 7 bases, leaving 8 bases between them. Germline V gives CDR1 SGHTA, CDR2 FQGNSA. The CDR3 runs to 11 residues. CDR3 residues: CASSPGVGYTF. The CDR3 DNA reads as TGTGCCAGCAGCCCGGGGGTTGGCTACACCTTC.

Notes on this clone: A much larger clone sits a single nucleotide away, making a read error possible. This rearrangement joins TRBV9 to TRBJ2-7, with 9 bases lining up with TRBD1. The CDR3 is made up of 14 amino acids. V was clipped by 4 bases and J by 4 bases; unmatched bases: 6. CDR1 is SGDLS and CDR2 is YYNGEE in the germline V gene. In DNA form, the CDR3 reads TGTGCCAGCAGCCCCCGGGACAGGGTTTACGAGCAGTACTTC. As protein: CASSPRDRVYEQYF.

The CDR3 nucleotides are TGCGCCAGCAGCTTGGCCGGACAGGGTGGGGGTGAAAAACTGTTTTTT. Amino acid sequence: CASSLAGQGGGEKLFF. V gene TRBV5-1 combines with J gene TRBJ1-4, with TRBD1 identical over 8 bases. CDR3 size: 16 residues. Germline lookup yields CDR1 SGHRS and CDR2 YFSETQ. The V gene end was trimmed by 0 bases and the J gene end by 7 bases; junction bases not matched to a gene: 8. Using reference TRBV5-1 and TRBJ1-4 for the parts outside the CDR3, the full variable domain is KAGVTQTPRYLIKTRGQQVTLSCSPISGHRSVSWYQQTPGQGLQFLFEYFSETQRNKGNFPGRFSGRQFSNSRSEMNVSTLELGDSALYLCASSLAGQGGGEKLFFGSGTQLSVL.

This clone has a single count. The chain employs TRBV4-3 and TRBJ2-7, with D perhaps matching TRBD1 (6 bases). The germline gives CDR1 LGHNA, CDR2 YSLEER. V lost 1 base to trimming and J lost 4 bases, with 17 bases between them. The CDR3 contains 16 residues. CDR3 loop: CASSQVFPGVAYEQYF. CDR3 nucleotide sequence: TGCGCCAGCAGCCAAGTCTTCCCAGGGGTGGCTTACGAGCAGTACTTC.

This clone was observed once. The chain links TRBV7-2 to TRBJ2-3; the D gene is possibly TRBD2 (5 bases). The CDR3 is 16 amino acids. The V end lost 0 bases, the J end lost 3 bases, and 13 bases lay between the germline ends. Germline assignment: CDR1 SGHTA and CDR2 FQGNSA. CDR3 nucleotide sequence: TGTGCCAGCAGCTTAGCCCCAGCGACTAATACAGATACGCAGTATTTT. Amino acid sequence: CASSLAPATNTDTQYF.

The V gene is TRBV6-5, the J gene TRBJ2-7; the match to TRBD1 covers 8 bases. From germline, CDR1 is MNHEY and CDR2 SVGAGI. Trimming removed 0 bases from V and 3 bases from J; junction bases left unmatched: 7. CDR3 length equals 16 residues. CDR3 bases: TGTGCCAGCAGTTACTCGGTGGGACAGGACTTCTACGAGCAGTACTTC. Amino acids: CASSYSVGQDFYEQYF.

J is TRBJ1-1 and V is TRBV6-5, with D uncertain. The CDR3 has 13 amino acids. Trimming pared 8 bases from V and 1 base from J, leaving 11 bases between. The V gene's germline CDR1 is MNHEY and CDR2 SVGAGI. As DNA, the CDR3 is TGTGCCAGCGGTCTCGAGGGGAACACTGAAGCTTTCTTT. Amino acid sequence: CASGLEGNTEAFF.

The V call is TRBV20-1, the J call TRBJ1-4; D is unresolved. The CDR3 loop spans 11 amino acids. Trimming took 4 bases from V and 5 from J, leaving 5 bases between them. The germline V gene encodes CDR1 DFQATT and CDR2 SNEGSKA (reference sequence). Here the CDR3 DNA reads TGCAGTGCTACCCCGAATGAAAAACTGTTTTTT. Its protein is CSATPNEKLFF.

The chain couples TRBV10-3 to TRBJ2-7, with TRBD2 matching 10 bases. V shed 0 bases and J 0 bases; nucleotides not matched to a gene: 5. The germline V gene encodes CDR1 ENHRY and CDR2 SYGVKD. There are 17 residues in the CDR3. The CDR3 DNA sequence: TGTGCCATCAGTGAGTCGGGACTAGCGAAAAGCTCCTACGAGCAGTACTTC. Translation: CAISESGLAKSSYEQYF.

The CDR3 DNA reads as TGTGCCAGCAGTTTATTTCAGGGGGGATCCTACAATGAGCAGTTCTTC. Its protein product is CASSLFQGGSYNEQFF. This rearrangement joins TRBV28 to TRBJ2-1, with D tentatively TRBD1 (7 bases). Deletions cut 1 base from V and 1 base from J, with 11 bases between. The CDR3 totals 16 residues. The germline gives CDR1 MDHEN, CDR2 SYDVKM.

The chain uses TRBV18 and TRBJ1-1; TRBD1 might be the D (6 bases). The CDR3 is made up of 18 amino acids. Germline CDR1 KGHSH, CDR2 LQKENI. V was cut by 0 bases and J by 5 bases, with 22 bases left in between. The CDR3 protein is CASSPPLDGYRERTEAFF. The DNA of the CDR3 is TGTGCCAGCTCACCACCACTAGATGGGTACAGGGAGCGAACTGAAGCTTTCTTT.

This chain links TRBV3-1 (or the pseudogene TRBV3-2) with TRBJ2-5, with D possibly TRBD1 on 5 matching bases. This CDR3 region has 14 residues. The V end was cut by 1 base, the J end by 3 bases, with 9 bases between. CDR1 is LGHDT and CDR2 is YNNKEL in the germline V gene (reference sequence). The CDR3 DNA sequence: TGTGCCAGCAGCCAAGTGGCAGGGAAAGAGACCCAGTACTTC. Translation: CASSQVAGKETQYF.

This chain joins TRBV12-5 and TRBJ2-2; 10 bases are a match to TRBD1. After removal of 5 bases from V and 6 bases from J, the junction contained 3 bases not matched to a gene. This CDR3 has 14 residues. In germline, CDR1 is LGHNT, CDR2 FRNRAP. CDR3 bases: TGTGCTAGTGGTAGGACAGGGGGAGCCGGGGAGCTGTTTTTT. This encodes CASGRTGGAGELFF. The full variable domain, completed using reference TRBV12-5 and TRBJ2-2, is DARVTQTPRHKVTEMGQEVTMRCQPILGHNTVFWYRQTMMQGLELLAYFRNRAPLDDSGMPKDRFSAEMPDATLATLKIQPSEPRDSAVYFCASGRTGGAGELFFGEGSRLTVL.

The CDR3 nucleotides read TGTGCCAGCAGCCAAGAGGGACTAGCGTATGGAGGAGAGACCCAGTACTTC. Translating it yields CASSQEGLAYGGETQYF. The chain carries TRBV4-2 and TRBJ2-5; TRBD2 matches 10 bases. After removal of 0 bases from V and 4 bases from J, the junction contained 8 bases not matched to a gene. CDR3 size: 17 residues. The germline gives CDR1 LGHNA, CDR2 YNFKEQ.

The chain carries TRBV5-1 and TRBJ2-5; 8 positions match TRBD1. Germline assignment: CDR1 SGHRS and CDR2 YFSETQ. Unmatched junction bases numbered 3, after V lost 4 bases and J lost 4 bases. The CDR3 is made up of 13 amino acids. CDR3 in DNA: TGCGCCAGCAGCCAAGACAGGGGAGAGACCCAGTACTTC. Translation gives CASSQDRGETQYF.

This clone was observed a handful of times. The genes are TRBV3-1 (or the pseudogene TRBV3-2) and TRBJ2-7, with TRBD2 matching 9 bases. The CDR3 consists of 15 residues. After removal of 5 bases from V and 6 bases from J, the junction contained 11 bases not matched to a gene. From germline, CDR1 is LGHDT and CDR2 YNNKEL (reference sequence). Here the CDR3 reads CASSLSPAGGPEQYF. The CDR3 nucleotides read TGTGCCAGCAGCTTAAGCCCCGCGGGGGGGCCCGAGCAGTACTTC.

This sequence joins TRBV3-1 (or the pseudogene TRBV3-2) and TRBJ2-5; 11 bases are shared with TRBD2. Per germline, CDR1 LGHDT and CDR2 YNNKEL (reference sequence). V lost 4 bases, J lost 4 bases, and 5 bases stayed unmatched. CDR3 length equals 15 residues. The CDR3 reads CASSLIAGGLETQYF. CDR3 sequence (DNA): TGTGCCAGCAGCCTAATAGCGGGAGGGCTAGAGACCCAGTACTTC.

The chain employs TRBV5-1 and TRBJ1-2; D remains ambiguous. Trimming pared 3 bases from V and 4 bases from J, leaving 13 bases between. Germline CDR1 reads SGHRS; CDR2 reads YFSETQ. The length of the CDR3 is 14 residues. The CDR3 is CASSSTASGYGYTF. The CDR3 region has the DNA TGCGCCAGCAGCTCGACGGCCTCGGGCTATGGCTACACCTTC.

The chain uses TRBV7-2 and TRBJ1-1, with 10 bases identical to TRBD1. Losses at the gene ends were 4 bases for V and 3 bases for J; bases not matched to a gene: 8. Germline V lookup: CDR1 SGHTA, CDR2 FQGNSA. This CDR3 has 16 amino acids. The CDR3, as DNA: TGTGCCAGCAGCTCGGGACAGGGGAACACCCACACTGAAGCTTTCTTT. Amino acids: CASSSGQGNTHTEAFF.

The chain has TRBV28 and TRBJ1-4; D gene ambiguous. Trimming pared 3 bases from V and 11 bases from J, leaving 22 bases between. The CDR3 is made up of 16 amino acids. Germline V gene data show CDR1 as MDHEN and CDR2 as SYDVKM. CDR3 sequence: CASSLDGISARGKLFF. CDR3 nucleotides: TGTGCCAGCAGTTTGGACGGGATCTCCGCCAGAGGGAAACTGTTTTTT.

This chain uses TRBV24-1 with TRBJ2-2; D may be TRBD1 (5 bases). V shed 5 bases and J shed 0 bases, with 6 bases lying between them. Germline V lookup: CDR1 KGHDR, CDR2 SFDVKD. The CDR3 consists of 14 residues. CDR3 amino acids: CATSGQPNTGELFF. DNA of the CDR3: TGTGCCACCAGTGGACAGCCGAACACCGGGGAGCTGTTTTTT.

This chain uses TRBV29-1 with TRBJ1-2; the match to TRBD1 covers 7 bases. V lost 1 base and J lost 4; bases outside the gene matches: 9. There are 15 residues in the CDR3. CDR1 is SQVTM and CDR2 is ANQGSEA in the germline V gene. CDR3 sequence: CSVEVDRDFAYGYTF. The CDR3, as DNA: TGCAGCGTTGAAGTAGACAGGGACTTCGCCTATGGCTACACCTTC. The complete variable domain, with remaining parts taken from reference TRBV29-1 and TRBJ1-2, reads SAVISQKPSRDICQRGTSLTIQCQVDSQVTMMFWYRQQPGQSLTLIATANQGSEATYESGFVIDKFPISRPNLTFSTLTVSNMSPEDSSIYLCSVEVDRDFAYGYTFGSGTRLTVV.

This sequence joins TRBV27 and TRBJ1-2, with 9 bases identical to TRBD1. The ends lost 2 bases at V and 5 bases at J; junction bases unmatched: 3. This CDR3 is built from 14 residues. CDR1 MNHEY and CDR2 SMNVEV come from the germline V gene (reference sequence). The CDR3 is CASSLGTGMYGYTF. The CDR3 nucleotides read TGTGCCAGCAGTTTAGGGACAGGGATGTATGGCTACACCTTC.